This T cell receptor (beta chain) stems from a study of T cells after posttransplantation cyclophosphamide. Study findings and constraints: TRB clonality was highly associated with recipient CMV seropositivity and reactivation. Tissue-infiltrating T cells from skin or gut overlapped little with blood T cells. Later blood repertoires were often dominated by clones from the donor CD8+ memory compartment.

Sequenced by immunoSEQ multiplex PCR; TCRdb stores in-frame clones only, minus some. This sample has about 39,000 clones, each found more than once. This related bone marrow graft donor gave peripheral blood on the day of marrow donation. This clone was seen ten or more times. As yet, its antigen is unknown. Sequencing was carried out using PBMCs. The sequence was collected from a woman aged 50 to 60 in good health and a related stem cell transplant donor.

The CDR3, as DNA: TGCGCCAGCAGCACCCCCGGGACAGAAGGCACTGAAGCTTTCTTT. It encodes CASSTPGTEGTEAFF. This sequence joins TRBV5-1 and TRBJ1-1; 7 bases align to TRBD1. CDR3 size: 15 residues. Per germline, CDR1 SGHRS and CDR2 YFSETQ. V shed 4 bases, J shed 4 bases, and the junction held 10 bases outside the gene matches.